The 3 T cell receptor beta chains below come from one sample, sequenced in a study of CD8 T cells in ankylosing spondylitis. TCRdb re-called the 5' RACE reads through MiXCR, storing one row per CDR3 protein. The sample gives about 260,000 distinct CDR3 sequences, 15% to 20% of which show up once; about 8% is in the top ten. Sequenced sample: blood, either unsorted or a sorted T cell fraction (not recorded which). The receptors here all came from a male donor with ankylosing spondylitis or in good health (not recorded which).

The chain employs TRBV20-1 and TRBJ1-4, with 8 bases lining up with TRBD1. V was clipped by 5 bases and J by 6 bases; unmatched bases: 8. From germline, CDR1 is DFQATT and CDR2 SNEGSKA (reference sequence). CDR3 length equals 14 residues. The CDR3 DNA sequence: TGCAGTGCTGGTACCGGGACAGGTCATGAAAAACTGTTTTTT. As protein: CSAGTGTGHEKLFF.

This clonotype was detected a few times. V usage is TRBV5-1 and J usage is TRBJ2-1; D perhaps matches TRBD1 (7 bases). The germline V gene has CDR1 SGHRS and CDR2 YFSETQ. Trimming took off 7 bases at V and 2 bases at J, with 19 bases between the two ends. The CDR3 is made up of 16 amino acids. The CDR3 region has the DNA TGCGCCAGCTCGAGGGGCGGGACAGCAACCTACAATGAGCAGTTCTTC. This codes for CASSRGGTATYNEQFF.

This clonotype came up a few times. The V call is TRBV20-1, the J call TRBJ2-2; D may match TRBD1 or TRBD2 (5 bases each). This CDR3 has 16 residues. The V gene lost 3 bases and the J gene lost 6 bases, with 20 bases spanning the gap. Germline loops: CDR1 DFQATT, CDR2 SNEGSKA (reference sequence). The CDR3 DNA reads TGCAGTGCTAGTAACTTCCTCGGGGACCGGGCCGGGGAGCTGTTTTTT. This encodes CSASNFLGDRAGELFF.